This passage covers 6 T cell receptor beta chains from one sample sequenced in a study of somatic mutations in cytotoxic T cells in rheumatoid arthritis. TCRdb keeps only in-frame clones here, not all; method: immunoSEQ multiplex PCR. The table has around 20,000 clones, about 83% seen once. Sequencing was carried out using CD8+ T cells sorted from blood. The receptor source for this set is an adult with rheumatoid arthritis.

The chain uses TRBV28 and TRBJ1-3; D is perhaps TRBD1 (5 bases). V was cut by 3 bases and J by 0 bases, with 12 bases left in between. This CDR3 comprises 16 residues. Germline CDR1 reads MDHEN; CDR2 reads SYDVKM. The CDR3 region has the DNA TGTGCCAGCAGTTTCGGGGGACGGAGCTCTGGAAACACCATATATTTT. The encoded protein is CASSFGGRSSGNTIYF.

In this sample, this clone turned up once. The V and J genes are TRBV4-1 and TRBJ2-7; 9 bases are a match to TRBD1. The V gene's germline CDR1 is MGHRA and CDR2 YSYEKL. The CDR3 spans 15 residues. J was trimmed by 4 bases and V by 3 bases; bases with no gene match: 7. The DNA of the CDR3 is TGCGCCAGCAGCCACACGACAGGGGGAGGATACGAGCAGTACTTC. Protein sequence: CASSHTTGGGYEQYF.

The gene calls are TRBV7-9 and TRBJ2-1; 7 bases fit TRBD2. The CDR3 contains 12 residues. Germline trimming cut 7 bases from V and 10 bases from J; bases unmatched to any gene: 7. Germline assignment: CDR1 SEHNR and CDR2 FQNEAQ (reference sequence). CDR3 nucleotide sequence: TGTGCCAGCAAGGGAGGGGATATCGAGCAGTTCTTC. This gives the protein CASKGGDIEQFF. Together with reference TRBV7-9 and TRBJ2-1, the CDR3 gives the full variable domain: DTGVSQNPRHKITKRGQNVTFRCDPISEHNRLYWYRQTLGQGPEFLTYFQNEAQLEKSRLLSDRFSAERPKGSFSTLEIQRTEQGDSAMYLCASKGGDIEQFFGPGTRLTVL.

This chain connects TRBV15 to TRBJ2-2; TRBD2 matches at 10 bases. J was trimmed by 7 bases and V by 3 bases; bases with no gene match: 14. Looked up from germline, CDR1 is LNHNV and CDR2 is YYDKDF (reference sequence). The CDR3 consists of 18 residues. CDR3 bases: TGTGCCACCAGCAGGACTAGCGGGTCACTCTCCGTAAGCGGGGAGCTGTTTTTT. This sequence encodes CATSRTSGSLSVSGELFF.

By share of the sample, this clone is medium-sized. The chain is built from TRBV7-3 and TRBJ1-1, with a weak D call TRBD1 (5 bases). CDR1 SGHTA and CDR2 FQGTGA come from the germline V gene. Between the trimmed V and J ends, which lost 5 bases and 4 bases, there was a span of 11 bases. The CDR3 runs 13 residues. This CDR3 is CASSPGGTTEAFF. In nucleotides, the CDR3 is TGTGCCAGCAGCCCCGGAGGGACCACTGAAGCTTTCTTT.

The chain recombines TRBV7-6 with TRBJ2-5; 9 positions agree with TRBD2. The CDR3 has 15 residues. V shed 4 bases and J 4 bases; nucleotides not matched to a gene: 7. CDR1 SGHVS and CDR2 FNYEAQ come from the germline V gene. The CDR3 DNA follows: TGTGCCAGCAGCTGGATAGCGGGAGTGAGAGAGACCCAGTACTTC. Encoded protein: CASSWIAGVRETQYF.